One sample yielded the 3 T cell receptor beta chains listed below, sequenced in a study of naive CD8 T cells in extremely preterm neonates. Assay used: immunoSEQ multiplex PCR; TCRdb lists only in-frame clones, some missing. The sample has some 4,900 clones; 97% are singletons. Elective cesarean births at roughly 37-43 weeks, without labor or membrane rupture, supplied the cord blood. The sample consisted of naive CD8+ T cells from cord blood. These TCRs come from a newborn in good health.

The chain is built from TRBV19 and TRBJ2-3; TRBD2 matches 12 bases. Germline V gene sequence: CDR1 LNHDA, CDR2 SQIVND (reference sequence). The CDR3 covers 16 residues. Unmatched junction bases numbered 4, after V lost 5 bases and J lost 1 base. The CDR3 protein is CASSLGLAGRTDTQYF. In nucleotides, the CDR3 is TGTGCCAGTAGTCTCGGACTAGCGGGACGCACAGATACGCAGTATTTT.

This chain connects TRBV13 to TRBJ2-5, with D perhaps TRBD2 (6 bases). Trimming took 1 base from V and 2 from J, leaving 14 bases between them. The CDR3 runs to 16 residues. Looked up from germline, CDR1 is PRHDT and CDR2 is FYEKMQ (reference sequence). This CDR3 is CASSLAGGEYQETQYF. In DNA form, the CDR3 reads TGTGCCAGCAGCTTAGCTGGCGGGGAGTATCAAGAGACCCAGTACTTC.

The CDR3 here is CASSSGDSSTDTQYF. As DNA, the CDR3 is TGTGCCAGCAGTTCGGGGGACTCCTCCACAGATACGCAGTATTTT. V is TRBV6-5 and J is TRBJ2-3, with D possibly TRBD2 on 6 matching bases. Germline CDR1 MNHEY, CDR2 SVGAGI. Trimming shortened V by 4 bases and J by 2 bases, and 13 bases separated the two germline ends. This CDR3 is 15 amino acids long.